The clone carrying this T cell receptor (beta chain) is deemed medium-sized. Its target is unknown. The CDR3 has 15 amino acids. V was clipped by 3 bases and J by 4 bases, with 10 bases between them. Germline CDR1 is SGHDN and CDR2 is FVKESK. Drawing of blood for sampling happened at baseline, at cycle 4 day 1, and at cycle 7 day 1. Repertoires were generated with immunoSEQ multiplex PCR, while TCRdb's copy carries only in-frame clones and drops some. The table includes more than 65,000 clones, 85% detected once. These data originate in a study of OX40 agonist ivuxolimab in advanced cancers. On the study more broadly: Participants, roughly 81% male, averaged roughly 60 years of age, ranging from roughly 23 to 80. Partial responses were recorded for three patients, including one with hepatocellular carcinoma and two with cutaneous melanoma. Whole-study findings and limits: In CD8+ T cells, expanded clones were on average more numerous than in CD4+.

The sample in question was CD4+ or CD8+ T cells sorted from blood, obtained in a trial of the OX40 agonist ivuxolimab. The V call is TRBV14, the J call TRBJ2-6; D not certain. The TCR comes from an adult with an advanced solid tumor such as melanoma, head and neck, liver or kidney cancer. The CDR3 nucleotides read TGTGCCAGCAGCCACCTGGATCGAGGGGCCAACGTCCTGACTTTC. Translating gives CASSHLDRGANVLTF.